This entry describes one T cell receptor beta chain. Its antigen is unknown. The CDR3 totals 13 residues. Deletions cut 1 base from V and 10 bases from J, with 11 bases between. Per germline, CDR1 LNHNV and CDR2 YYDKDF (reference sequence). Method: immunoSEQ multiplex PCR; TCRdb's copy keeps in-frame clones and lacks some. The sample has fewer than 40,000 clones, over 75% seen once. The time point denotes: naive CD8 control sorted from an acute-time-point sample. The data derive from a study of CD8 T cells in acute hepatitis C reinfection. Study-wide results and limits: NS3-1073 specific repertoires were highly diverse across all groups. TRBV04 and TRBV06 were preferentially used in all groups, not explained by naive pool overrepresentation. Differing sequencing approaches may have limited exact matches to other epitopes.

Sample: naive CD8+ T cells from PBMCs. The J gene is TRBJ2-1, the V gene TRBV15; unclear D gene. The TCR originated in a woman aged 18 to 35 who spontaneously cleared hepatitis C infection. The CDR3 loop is CATSRVEEPEQFF. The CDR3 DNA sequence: TGTGCCACCAGCAGAGTAGAAGAGCCCGAGCAGTTCTTC.